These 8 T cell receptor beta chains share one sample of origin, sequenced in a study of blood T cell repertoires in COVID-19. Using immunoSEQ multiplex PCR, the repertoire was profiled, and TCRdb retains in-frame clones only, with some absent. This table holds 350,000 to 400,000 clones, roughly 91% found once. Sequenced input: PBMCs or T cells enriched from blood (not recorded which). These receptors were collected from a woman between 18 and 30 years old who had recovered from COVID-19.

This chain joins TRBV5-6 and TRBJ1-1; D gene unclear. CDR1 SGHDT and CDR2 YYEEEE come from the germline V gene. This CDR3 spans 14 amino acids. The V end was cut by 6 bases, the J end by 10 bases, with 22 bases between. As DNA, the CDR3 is TGTGCCAGCACCCGGGGAGGGTCGAAAATAGGAGCTTTCTTT. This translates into CASTRGGSKIGAFF.

CDR3 DNA sequence: TGTGCCAGCAGCAACCAGGACAGGGCGAACACTGAAGCTTTCTTT. Its translation is CASSNQDRANTEAFF. The chain couples TRBV11-2 to TRBJ1-1; 8 bases map to TRBD1. This CDR3 has 15 residues. Looked up from germline, CDR1 is SGHAT and CDR2 is FQNNGV. V trimming: 5 bases; J trimming: 1 base; junction bases outside the gene matches: 6.

Written as DNA, the CDR3 is TGTGCCAGCTCACCTTACATGGAGGATACGCAGTATTTT. Amino acid sequence: CASSPYMEDTQYF. The rearrangement links TRBV18 to TRBJ2-3; D is ambiguous. Germline loops: CDR1 KGHSH, CDR2 LQKENI. The CDR3 consists of 13 residues. Trimming pared 3 bases from V and 6 bases from J, leaving 10 bases between.

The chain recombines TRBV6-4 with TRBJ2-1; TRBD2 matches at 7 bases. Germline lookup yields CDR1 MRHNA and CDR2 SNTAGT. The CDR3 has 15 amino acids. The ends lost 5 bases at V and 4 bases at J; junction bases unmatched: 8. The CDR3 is CASSIDGRGYNEQFF. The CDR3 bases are TGTGCCAGCAGTATCGACGGGCGGGGGTACAATGAGCAGTTCTTC.

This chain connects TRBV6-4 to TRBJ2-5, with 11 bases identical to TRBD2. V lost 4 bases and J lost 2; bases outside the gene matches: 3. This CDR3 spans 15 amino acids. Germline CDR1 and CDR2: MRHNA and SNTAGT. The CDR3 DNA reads TGTGCCAGCAGTGCCCTAGCGGGGGGACAAGAGACCCAGTACTTC. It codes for CASSALAGGQETQYF.

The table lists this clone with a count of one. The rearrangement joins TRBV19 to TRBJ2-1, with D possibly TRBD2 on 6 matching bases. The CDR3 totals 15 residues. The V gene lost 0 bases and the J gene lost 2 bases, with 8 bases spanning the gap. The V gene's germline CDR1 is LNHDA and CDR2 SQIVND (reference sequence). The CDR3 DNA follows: TGTGCCAGTAGTATAGAAGGGGAGGCCTACAATGAGCAGTTCTTC. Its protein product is CASSIEGEAYNEQFF.

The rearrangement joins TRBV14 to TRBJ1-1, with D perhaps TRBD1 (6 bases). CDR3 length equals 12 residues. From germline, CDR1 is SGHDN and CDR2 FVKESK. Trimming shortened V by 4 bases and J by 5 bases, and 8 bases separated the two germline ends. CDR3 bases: TGTGCCAGCAGCCGTAGGGGGACTGAAGCTTTCTTT. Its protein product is CASSRRGTEAFF.

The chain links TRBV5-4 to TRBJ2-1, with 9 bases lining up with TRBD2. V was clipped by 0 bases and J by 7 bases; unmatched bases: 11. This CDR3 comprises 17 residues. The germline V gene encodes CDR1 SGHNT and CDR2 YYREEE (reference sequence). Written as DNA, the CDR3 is TGTGCCAGCAGCTTGGCTCTAGCGGGGTACGGAGGGAATGAGCAGTTCTTC. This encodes CASSLALAGYGGNEQFF.